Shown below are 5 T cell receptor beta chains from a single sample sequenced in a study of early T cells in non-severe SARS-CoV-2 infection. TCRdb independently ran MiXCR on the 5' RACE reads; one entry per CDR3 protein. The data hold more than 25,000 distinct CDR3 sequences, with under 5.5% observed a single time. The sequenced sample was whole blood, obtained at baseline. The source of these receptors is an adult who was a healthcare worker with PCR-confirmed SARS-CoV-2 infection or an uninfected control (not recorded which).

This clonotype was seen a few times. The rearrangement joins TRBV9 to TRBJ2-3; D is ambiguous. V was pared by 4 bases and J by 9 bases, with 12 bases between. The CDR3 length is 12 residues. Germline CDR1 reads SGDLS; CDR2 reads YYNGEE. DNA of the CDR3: TGTGCCAGCAGCCAAGCCGGGCTAACGCAGTATTTT. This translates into CASSQAGLTQYF. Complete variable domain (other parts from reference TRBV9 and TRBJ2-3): DSGVTQTPKHLITATGQRVTLRCSPRSGDLSVYWYQQSLDQGLQFLIQYYNGEERAKGNILERFSAQQFPDLHSELNLSSLELGDSALYFCASSQAGLTQYFGPGTRLTVL.

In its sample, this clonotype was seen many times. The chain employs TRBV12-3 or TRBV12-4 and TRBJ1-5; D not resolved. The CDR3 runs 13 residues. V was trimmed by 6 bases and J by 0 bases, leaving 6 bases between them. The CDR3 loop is CASSQFSNQPQHF. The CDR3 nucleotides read TGTGCCAGCAGCCAGTTTAGCAATCAGCCCCAGCATTTT.

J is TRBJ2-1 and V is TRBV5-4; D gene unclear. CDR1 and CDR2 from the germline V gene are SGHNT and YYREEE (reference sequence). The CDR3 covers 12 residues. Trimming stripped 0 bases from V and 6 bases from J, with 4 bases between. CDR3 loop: CASSLDSNEQFF. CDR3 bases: TGTGCCAGCAGCTTGGACAGCAATGAGCAGTTCTTC.

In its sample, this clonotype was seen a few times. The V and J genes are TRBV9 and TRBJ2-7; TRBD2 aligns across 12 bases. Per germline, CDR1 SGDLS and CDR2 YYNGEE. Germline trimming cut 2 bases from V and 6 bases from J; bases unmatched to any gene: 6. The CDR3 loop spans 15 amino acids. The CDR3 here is CASSVRLAGDGEQYF. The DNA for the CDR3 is TGTGCCAGCAGCGTTCGACTAGCGGGAGACGGCGAGCAGTACTTC.

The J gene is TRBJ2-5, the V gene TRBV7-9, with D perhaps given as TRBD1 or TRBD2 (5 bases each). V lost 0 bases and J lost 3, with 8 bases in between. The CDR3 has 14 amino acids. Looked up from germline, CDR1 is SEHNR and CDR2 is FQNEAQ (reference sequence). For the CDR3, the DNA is TGTGCCAGCAGCTTAGCCGGGACGAAAGAGACCCAGTACTTC. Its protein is CASSLAGTKETQYF.